Presented here are 29 T cell receptor beta chains from one specimen sequenced in a study of cytomegalovirus exposure and HLA in healthy donors (dated 2017 in TCRdb). The method behind the library was the immunoSEQ multiplex PCR assay. The multiplex PCR relied on a mix of 60 forward primers for TCR Vbeta segments and 13 reverse primers for TCR Jbeta segments. As stored in TCRdb, this immuneACCESS dataset retains in-frame rearrangements with V and J assigned. A fraction of the clones does not appear; measured against another copy, unresolved V genes explain less than half of the discrepancy, and the remainder lacks a known reason. The record for this sample contains about 200,000 clones. 0.9% to 1.4% of the sample is held by the ten biggest clonotypes. Sequencing used PBMCs. These receptors were collected from a girl aged 2-9 years in good health and CMV-seropositive.

The chain combines TRBV28 with TRBJ1-2, with 11 bases aligning to TRBD1. Germline lookup yields CDR1 MDHEN and CDR2 SYDVKM. This CDR3 has 15 amino acids. V lost 6 bases to trimming and J lost 5 bases; unmatched junction nucleotides: 8. The CDR3 bases are TGTGCCAGCAGCGGACAGGGGGCCGTAAAATATGGCTACACCTTC. Its translation is CASSGQGAVKYGYTF.

The chain has TRBV11-2 and TRBJ2-2; 7 bases agree with TRBD1. Losses at the gene ends were 5 bases for V and 1 base for J; bases not matched to a gene: 4. The germline V gene encodes CDR1 SGHAT and CDR2 FQNNGV. The CDR3 has 15 amino acids. CDR3 protein: CASSPNRGNTGELFF. The CDR3 bases are TGTGCCAGCAGCCCCAACAGGGGGAACACCGGGGAGCTGTTTTTT.

The chain carries TRBV7-2 and TRBJ1-5; possibly TRBD1 for D (5 bases). This CDR3 is built from 15 residues. The germline V gene encodes CDR1 SGHTA and CDR2 FQGNSA. The ends were cut back, 3 bases at V and 6 bases at J, with 15 bases in the middle. This CDR3 reads CASSLWQGGTQPQHF. CDR3 DNA sequence: TGTGCCAGCAGCTTGTGGCAGGGAGGGACTCAGCCCCAGCATTTT. The full variable domain, rest sourced from reference TRBV7-2 and TRBJ1-5, is GAGVSQSPSNKVTEKGKDVELRCDPISGHTALYWYRQSLGQGLEFLIYFQGNSAPDKSGLPSDRFSAERTGGSVSTLTIQRTQQEDSAVYLCASSLWQGGTQPQHFGDGTRLSIL.

This chain uses TRBV29-1 with TRBJ2-5, with 8 positions matching TRBD2. The CDR3 extends over 16 amino acids. The germline CDR1 and CDR2 sequences are SQVTM and ANQGSEA. After removal of 7 bases from V and 1 base from J, the junction contained 14 bases not matched to a gene. CDR3 protein: CSAAGVREGSQETQYF. The CDR3 DNA reads TGCAGCGCGGCGGGTGTTCGGGAGGGTTCCCAAGAGACCCAGTACTTC.

The chain joins TRBV11-3 to TRBJ2-7; TRBD1 matches at 7 bases. Per germline, CDR1 SGHNT and CDR2 YENEEA. This CDR3 has 13 residues. J was trimmed by 5 bases and V by 5 bases; bases with no gene match: 6. The CDR3 loop is CASSIQGTNEQYF. CDR3 DNA sequence: TGTGCCAGCAGCATACAGGGGACAAACGAGCAGTACTTC.

The rearrangement joins TRBV7-2 to TRBJ2-1; D possibly corresponds to TRBD2 (5 bases). In germline, CDR1 is SGHTA, CDR2 FQGNSA. With 3 bases removed from V and 7 bases from J, the gap between germline ends came to 22 bases. The CDR3 consists of 17 residues. CDR3: CASSFTATLLSGNEQFF. CDR3 nucleotide sequence: TGTGCCAGCAGCTTTACGGCTACTCTACTTTCGGGAAATGAGCAGTTCTTC.

J is TRBJ1-2 and V is TRBV10-3, with D uncertain. The CDR3 is 14 amino acids. Trimming stripped 7 bases from V and 0 bases from J, with 12 bases between. The germline gives CDR1 ENHRY, CDR2 SYGVKD. Here the CDR3 reads CAIKRSLANYGYTF. The CDR3 DNA sequence: TGTGCCATCAAACGTTCACTAGCTAACTATGGCTACACCTTC.

The gene calls are TRBV19 and TRBJ1-1; D perhaps matches TRBD1 (5 bases). Trimming shortened V by 9 bases and J by 3 bases, and 17 bases separated the two germline ends. Germline CDR1 and CDR2: LNHDA and SQIVND (reference sequence). This CDR3 contains 14 residues. The CDR3 reads CASAIRVRDTEAFF. DNA of the CDR3: TGTGCCAGCGCAATCAGGGTTAGGGACACTGAAGCTTTCTTT.

The chain couples TRBV5-5 to TRBJ2-5; D might be TRBD1 (8 bases). The germline V gene encodes CDR1 SGHKS and CDR2 YYEKEE (reference sequence). CDR3 length: 16 amino acids. Trimming shortened V by 3 bases and J by 0 bases, and 15 bases separated the two germline ends. The CDR3 DNA follows: TGTGCCAGCAGCTGGGAGGGACAGGCGAACCAAGAGACCCAGTACTTC. Protein sequence: CASSWEGQANQETQYF.

This chain connects TRBV7-9 to TRBJ1-4; D may be TRBD1 (6 bases). Germline-derived CDR1 and CDR2 are SEHNR and FQNEAQ (reference sequence). There are 15 residues in the CDR3. The ends were cut back, 5 bases at V and 8 bases at J, with 18 bases in the middle. The CDR3 sequence: CASSLNQGLAEKLFF. The CDR3 nucleotides read TGTGCCAGCAGCCTCAACCAGGGGTTGGCCGAAAAACTGTTTTTT.

This chain connects TRBV11-2 to TRBJ2-7; perhaps TRBD2 as D (6 bases). V was pared by 1 base and J by 4 bases, with 14 bases between. The germline V gene encodes CDR1 SGHAT and CDR2 FQNNGV. This CDR3 spans 15 amino acids. The DNA of the CDR3 is TGTGCCAGCAGCTTAGGGTGGCAGGCGGGGTACGAGCAGTACTTC. Translating gives CASSLGWQAGYEQYF. Looking up the rest from reference TRBV11-2 and TRBJ2-7 gives the full variable domain: EAGVAQSPRYKIIEKRQSVAFWCNPISGHATLYWYQQILGQGPKLLIQFQNNGVVDDSQLPKDRFSAERLKGVDSTLKIQPAKLEDSAVYLCASSLGWQAGYEQYFGPGTRLTVT.

This rearrangement joins TRBV28 to TRBJ2-3, with 12 bases identical to TRBD2. The CDR3 totals 16 residues. Germline CDR1 reads MDHEN; CDR2 reads SYDVKM. The J segment lost 3 bases and the V segment lost 6 bases, leaving 7 bases of the junction unmatched. The CDR3 loop reads CASRLTSGRSTDTQYF. The CDR3 DNA reads as TGTGCCAGCAGGTTAACTAGCGGGAGGTCGACAGATACGCAGTATTTT. Combining the CDR3 with reference TRBV28 and TRBJ2-3 gives the whole variable domain DVKVTQSSRYLVKRTGEKVFLECVQDMDHENMFWYRQDPGLGLRLIYFSYDVKMKEKGDIPEGYSVSREKKERFSLILESASTNQTSMYLCASRLTSGRSTDTQYFGPGTRLTVL.

The rearrangement joins TRBV18 to TRBJ2-3; D perhaps matches TRBD2 (5 bases). The CDR3 consists of 14 residues. V was trimmed by 3 bases and J by 5 bases, leaving 12 bases between them. From germline, CDR1 is KGHSH and CDR2 LQKENI. The CDR3 spells CASSPGVVQDTQYF. The CDR3 DNA is TGTGCCAGCTCACCGGGAGTTGTCCAAGATACGCAGTATTTT.

The chain couples TRBV29-1 to TRBJ2-1; 7 bases line up with TRBD2. Germline CDR1 SQVTM, CDR2 ANQGSEA. V trimming: 2 bases; J trimming: 3 bases; junction bases outside the gene matches: 7. The CDR3 runs 15 residues. In DNA form, the CDR3 reads TGCAGCGTTGAACAAAGGGGAGGGCGCTACAATGAGCAGTTCTTC. It is translated as CSVEQRGGRYNEQFF.

The V gene is TRBV19, the J gene TRBJ2-2; 7 bases map to TRBD1. CDR3 length: 15 residues. J was trimmed by 6 bases and V by 7 bases; bases with no gene match: 11. CDR1 and CDR2 from the germline V gene are LNHDA and SQIVND (reference sequence). CDR3 sequence: CASNLQGPHSGELFF. The DNA for the CDR3 is TGTGCCAGTAACTTACAGGGGCCCCACTCCGGGGAGCTGTTTTTT.

The chain couples TRBV6-5 to TRBJ2-7, with 7 positions matching TRBD2. This CDR3 is 14 amino acids long. Germline V CDR1 and CDR2: MNHEY, SVGAGI. V lost 7 bases to trimming and J lost 6 bases; unmatched junction nucleotides: 12. The CDR3 nucleotides are TGTGCCAGCACCCCACCGGGCACTAGCGTCGAGCAGTACTTC. It yields the protein CASTPPGTSVEQYF.

J is TRBJ1-1 and V is TRBV19, with D uncertain. Germline V CDR1 and CDR2: LNHDA, SQIVND (reference sequence). CDR3 length: 15 amino acids. The V gene lost 11 bases and the J gene lost 2 bases, with 21 bases spanning the gap. The CDR3 nucleotides read TGTGCCTCAAGAGAGCCAGGCGAAACCAACACTGAAGCTTTCTTT. Its protein is CASREPGETNTEAFF.

The J gene is TRBJ1-1, the V gene TRBV5-6; D is unresolved. The CDR3 spans 16 residues. CDR1 and CDR2 (germline): SGHDT, YYEEEE. V was cut by 3 bases and J by 0 bases, with 15 bases left in between. The DNA of the CDR3 is TGTGCCAGCAGCTCTCGAGGCCCGACGATGAACACTGAAGCTTTCTTT. Translated, it gives CASSSRGPTMNTEAFF.

The V call is TRBV27, the J call TRBJ1-3, with D perhaps TRBD1 (6 bases). Germline loops: CDR1 MNHEY, CDR2 SMNVEV (reference sequence). The CDR3 is made up of 15 amino acids. The V end lost 3 bases, the J end lost 4 bases, and 13 bases lay between the germline ends. CDR3 in DNA: TGTGCCAGCAGTTTTCGGGGGGCGTTGGGAAACACCATATATTTT. Residues: CASSFRGALGNTIYF.

The V and J genes are TRBV28 and TRBJ2-7; 8 bases are a match to TRBD1. Looked up from germline, CDR1 is MDHEN and CDR2 is SYDVKM. V was pared by 6 bases and J by 5 bases, with 6 bases of the junction left unmatched. The CDR3 consists of 13 residues. CDR3 sequence reads: CASRRTGSHEQYF. The CDR3 coding sequence is TGTGCCAGCAGACGGACAGGGAGTCACGAGCAGTACTTC.

As regards this clone: It is unclear where the CDR3 begins or ends on the DNA, so no DNA is shown, and the CDR3 is as TCRdb lists it. The V and J genes are TRBV21-1 and TRBJ2-7; the D segment call TRBD2 is taken from the table without a DNA check. TRBV21-1 is labeled a pseudogene. The CDR3 is made up of 14 amino acids, end residues included. CDR3 in amino acids: CASTVGEGTYEQYF.

The rearrangement uses TRBV2 and TRBJ2-7; D ambiguous. This CDR3 region has 11 residues. Trimming stripped 4 bases from V and 4 bases from J, with 5 bases between. The germline V gene encodes CDR1 SNHLY and CDR2 FYNNEI. This CDR3 reads CASSASYEQYF. CDR3 nucleotides: TGTGCCAGCAGTGCCAGTTACGAGCAGTACTTC.

This chain connects TRBV15 to TRBJ2-7, with 7 bases lining up with TRBD1. This CDR3 has 14 residues. In germline, CDR1 is LNHNV, CDR2 YYDKDF (reference sequence). V trimming: 1 base; J trimming: 3 bases; junction bases outside the gene matches: 3. The CDR3 loop is CATSRGRGLYEQYF. CDR3 nucleotide sequence: TGTGCCACCAGCAGAGGAAGGGGGCTCTACGAGCAGTACTTC.

The chain uses TRBV4-1 and TRBJ2-5; possibly TRBD1 for D (5 bases). V lost 0 bases and J lost 2, with 13 bases in between. The germline V gene has CDR1 MGHRA and CDR2 YSYEKL. The CDR3 extends over 16 amino acids. CDR3 in amino acids: CASSQDLGTGQETQYF. CDR3 sequence (DNA): TGCGCCAGCAGCCAAGATCTAGGTACAGGTCAAGAGACCCAGTACTTC.

V is TRBV2 and J is TRBJ2-5, with D possibly TRBD2 on 6 matching bases. Trimming removed 8 bases from V and 2 bases from J, with 18 bases in between. Germline V lookup: CDR1 SNHLY, CDR2 FYNNEI. This CDR3 is built from 15 residues. The CDR3 region is CASSAALAVQETQYF. CDR3 bases: TGTGCCAGCTCAGCAGCACTAGCAGTACAAGAGACCCAGTACTTC.

The V and J genes are TRBV6-1 and TRBJ1-3; TRBD1 matches at 7 bases. Germline V gene sequence: CDR1 MNHNS, CDR2 SASEGT. The CDR3 loop spans 13 amino acids. The junction had 8 bases not matched to a gene; V was cut back by 6 bases and J by 9 bases. CDR3 in DNA: TGTGCCAGCAGCGCCACAGGGGTGGTCACCATATATTTT. Its translation is CASSATGVVTIYF.

The chain uses TRBV4-1 and TRBJ1-4; perhaps TRBD1 as D (5 bases). CDR1 and CDR2 from the germline V gene are MGHRA and YSYEKL. Trimming cost V 1 base and J 8 bases, with 20 bases left between them. The CDR3 is 17 residues long. The CDR3 DNA sequence: TGCGCCAGCAGCCAAGTATTTGGTATTGGGGGGAGGGAAAAACTGTTTTTT. This sequence encodes CASSQVFGIGGREKLFF.

V and J are TRBV6-1 and TRBJ1-5; D might be TRBD1 (5 bases). There are 13 residues in the CDR3. The germline V and J ends were trimmed by 7 bases and 4 bases, with 11 bases remaining between them. Germline lookup yields CDR1 MNHNS and CDR2 SASEGT. CDR3 nucleotides: TGTGCCAGCAATTCCAGGGATAATCAGCCCCAGCATTTT. It translates to CASNSRDNQPQHF.

The V and J genes are TRBV18 and TRBJ2-2; TRBD2 aligns across 9 bases. From germline, CDR1 is KGHSH and CDR2 LQKENI. With V trimmed by 6 bases and J by 4 bases, 12 bases remained unmatched. The CDR3 is made up of 17 amino acids. CDR3 amino acids: CASSYNSGTSSTGELFF. CDR3 in DNA: TGTGCCAGCTCGTACAACTCCGGGACTAGCAGCACCGGGGAGCTGTTTTTT.